One and the same sample provided the 2 T cell receptor beta chains below, sequenced in a study of blood T cells in healthy people across ages. Primed by a sample-barcoded 5' primer and a J-beta primer mix, a second PCR proceeded for about 6 to 12 cycles. TCRdb fed the 5' RACE reads into MiXCR, producing one record per CDR3 protein. The sample includes fewer than 950,000 distinct CDR3 sequences, 50% to 65% seen only once; the top ten take about 38%. The sample was blood. These receptors all stem from a man older than 75 in good health.

The chain couples TRBV5-1 to TRBJ2-1, with D possibly being TRBD2 (6 bases). CDR1 SGHRS and CDR2 YFSETQ come from the germline V gene. The CDR3 extends over 17 amino acids. The V gene lost 2 bases and the J gene lost 5 bases, with 20 bases spanning the gap. The CDR3 is CASSLAPAGLSDNEQFF. CDR3 bases: TGCGCCAGCAGCTTAGCTCCAGCGGGTCTATCTGACAATGAGCAGTTCTTC.

The chain combines TRBV29-1 with TRBJ2-1; TRBD1 matches at 8 bases. CDR1 and CDR2 from the germline V gene are SQVTM and ANQGSEA. After removal of 0 bases from V and 7 bases from J, the junction contained 8 bases not matched to a gene. CDR3 size: 15 residues. The CDR3 bases are TGCAGCGTTGAAGAGCAGGGACAGGCTTTAAATGAGCAGTTCTTC. The encoded protein is CSVEEQGQALNEQFF.